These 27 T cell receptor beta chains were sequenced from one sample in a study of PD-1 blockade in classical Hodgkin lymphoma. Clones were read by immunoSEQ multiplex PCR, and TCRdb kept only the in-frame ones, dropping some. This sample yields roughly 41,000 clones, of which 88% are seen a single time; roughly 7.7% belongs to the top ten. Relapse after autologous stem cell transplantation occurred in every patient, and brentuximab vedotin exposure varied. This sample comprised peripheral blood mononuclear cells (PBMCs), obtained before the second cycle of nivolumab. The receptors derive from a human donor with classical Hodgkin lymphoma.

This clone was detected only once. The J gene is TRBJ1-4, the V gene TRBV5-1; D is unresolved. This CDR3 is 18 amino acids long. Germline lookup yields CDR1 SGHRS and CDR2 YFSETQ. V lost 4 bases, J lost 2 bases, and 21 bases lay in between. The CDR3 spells CASSPEVGQGRTNEKLFF. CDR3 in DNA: TGCGCCAGCAGCCCCGAGGTGGGCCAAGGGAGGACTAATGAAAAACTGTTTTTT. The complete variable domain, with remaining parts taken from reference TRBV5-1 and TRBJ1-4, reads KAGVTQTPRYLIKTRGQQVTLSCSPISGHRSVSWYQQTPGQGLQFLFEYFSETQRNKGNFPGRFSGRQFSNSRSEMNVSTLELGDSALYLCASSPEVGQGRTNEKLFFGSGTQLSVL.

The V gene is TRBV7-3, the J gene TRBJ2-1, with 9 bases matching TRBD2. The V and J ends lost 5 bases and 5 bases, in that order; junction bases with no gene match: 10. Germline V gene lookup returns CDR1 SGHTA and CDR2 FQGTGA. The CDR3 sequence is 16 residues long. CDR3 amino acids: CASSPSLREGHNEQFF. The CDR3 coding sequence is TGTGCCAGCAGCCCCTCCCTGCGGGAGGGTCACAATGAGCAGTTCTTC. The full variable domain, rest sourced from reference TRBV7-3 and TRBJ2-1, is GAGVSQTPSNKVTEKGKYVELRCDPISGHTALYWYRQSLGQGPEFLIYFQGTGAADDSGLPNDRFFAVRPEGSVSTLKIQRTERGDSAVYLCASSPSLREGHNEQFFGPGTRLTVL.

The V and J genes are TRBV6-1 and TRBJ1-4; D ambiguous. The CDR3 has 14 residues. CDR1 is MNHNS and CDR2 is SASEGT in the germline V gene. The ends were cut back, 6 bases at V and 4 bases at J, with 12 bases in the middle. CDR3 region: CASSLDGYNEKLFF. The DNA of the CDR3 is TGTGCCAGCAGCCTTGACGGCTATAATGAAAAACTGTTTTTT.

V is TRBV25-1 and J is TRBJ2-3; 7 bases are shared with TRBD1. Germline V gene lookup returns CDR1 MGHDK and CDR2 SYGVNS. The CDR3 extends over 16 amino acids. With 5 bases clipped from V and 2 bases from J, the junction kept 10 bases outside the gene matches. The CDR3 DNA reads TGTGCCAGCAGTTTAGCGAGACAGGGTACCACAGATACGCAGTATTTT. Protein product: CASSLARQGTTDTQYF.

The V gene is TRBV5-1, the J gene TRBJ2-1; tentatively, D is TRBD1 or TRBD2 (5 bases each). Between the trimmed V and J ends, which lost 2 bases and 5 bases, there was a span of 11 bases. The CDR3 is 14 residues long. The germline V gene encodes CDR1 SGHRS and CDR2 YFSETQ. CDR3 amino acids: CASSFVGDHNEQFF. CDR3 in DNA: TGCGCCAGCAGCTTTGTAGGGGACCACAATGAGCAGTTCTTC.

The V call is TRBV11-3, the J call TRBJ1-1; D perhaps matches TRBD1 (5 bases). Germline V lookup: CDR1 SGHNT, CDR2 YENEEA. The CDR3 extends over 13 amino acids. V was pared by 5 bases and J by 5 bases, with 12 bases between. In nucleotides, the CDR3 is TGTGCCAGCAGCCCGAACGGGGCGACTGAAGCTTTCTTT. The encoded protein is CASSPNGATEAFF.

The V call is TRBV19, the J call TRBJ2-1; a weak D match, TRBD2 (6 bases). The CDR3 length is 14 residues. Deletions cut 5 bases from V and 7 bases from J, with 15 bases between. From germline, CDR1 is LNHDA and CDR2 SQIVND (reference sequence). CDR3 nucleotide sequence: TGTGCCAGTAGTTTCGGGACTTTAGGGAATGAGCAGTTCTTC. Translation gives CASSFGTLGNEQFF.

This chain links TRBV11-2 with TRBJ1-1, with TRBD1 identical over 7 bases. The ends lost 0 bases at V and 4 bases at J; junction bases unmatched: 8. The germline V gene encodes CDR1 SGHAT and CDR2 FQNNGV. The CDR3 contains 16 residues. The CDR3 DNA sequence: TGTGCCAGCAGCTTAGAAAGGGGGCGCAGAGTCACTGAAGCTTTCTTT. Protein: CASSLERGRRVTEAFF.

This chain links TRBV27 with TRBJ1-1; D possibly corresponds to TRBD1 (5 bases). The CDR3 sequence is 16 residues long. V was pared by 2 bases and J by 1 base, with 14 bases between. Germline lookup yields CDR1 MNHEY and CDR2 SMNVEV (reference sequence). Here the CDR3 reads CASSLNIQGWNTEAFF. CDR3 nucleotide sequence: TGTGCCAGCAGTTTAAACATTCAGGGTTGGAACACTGAAGCTTTCTTT.

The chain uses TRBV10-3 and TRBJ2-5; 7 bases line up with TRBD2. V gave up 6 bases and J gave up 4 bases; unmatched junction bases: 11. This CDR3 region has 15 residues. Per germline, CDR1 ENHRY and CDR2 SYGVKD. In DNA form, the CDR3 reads TGTGCCATCAGCCCCAGTGGACCGGGAGGAGAGACCCAGTACTTC. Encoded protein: CAISPSGPGGETQYF.

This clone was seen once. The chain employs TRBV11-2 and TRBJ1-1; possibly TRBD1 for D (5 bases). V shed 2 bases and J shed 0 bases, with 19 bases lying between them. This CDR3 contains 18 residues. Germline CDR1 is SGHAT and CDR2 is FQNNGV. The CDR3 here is CASSLLMGRGLLNTEAFF. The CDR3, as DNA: TGTGCCAGCAGCTTATTAATGGGAAGGGGCCTTCTGAACACTGAAGCTTTCTTT.

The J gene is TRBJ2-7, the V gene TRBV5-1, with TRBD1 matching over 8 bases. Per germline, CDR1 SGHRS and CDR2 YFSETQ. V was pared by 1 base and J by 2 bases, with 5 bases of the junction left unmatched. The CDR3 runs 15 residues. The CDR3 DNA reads TGCGCCAGCAGCTTGACAGGGGGATCCGCCTACGAGCAGTACTTC. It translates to CASSLTGGSAYEQYF. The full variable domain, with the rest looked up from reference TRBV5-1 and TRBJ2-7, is KAGVTQTPRYLIKTRGQQVTLSCSPISGHRSVSWYQQTPGQGLQFLFEYFSETQRNKGNFPGRFSGRQFSNSRSEMNVSTLELGDSALYLCASSLTGGSAYEQYFGPGTRLTVT.

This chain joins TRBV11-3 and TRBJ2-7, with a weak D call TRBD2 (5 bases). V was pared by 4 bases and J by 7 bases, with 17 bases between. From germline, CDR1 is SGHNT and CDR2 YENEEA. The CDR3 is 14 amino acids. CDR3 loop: CASSCTGMICEQYF. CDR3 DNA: TGTGCCAGCAGCTGTACCGGGATGATTTGTGAGCAGTACTTC.

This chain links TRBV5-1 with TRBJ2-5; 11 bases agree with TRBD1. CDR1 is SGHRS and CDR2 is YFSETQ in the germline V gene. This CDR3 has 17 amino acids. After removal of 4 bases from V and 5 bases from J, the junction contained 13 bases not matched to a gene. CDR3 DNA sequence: TGCGCCAGCAGCCCCGGACAGGGGGCTCCCAGCAGGGAGACCCAGTACTTC. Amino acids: CASSPGQGAPSRETQYF.

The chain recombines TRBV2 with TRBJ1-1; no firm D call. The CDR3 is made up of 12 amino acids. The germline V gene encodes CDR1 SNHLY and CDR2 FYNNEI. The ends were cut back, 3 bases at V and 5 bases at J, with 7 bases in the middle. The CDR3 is CASSDERTEAFF. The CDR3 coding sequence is TGTGCCAGCAGTGACGAAAGGACTGAAGCTTTCTTT.

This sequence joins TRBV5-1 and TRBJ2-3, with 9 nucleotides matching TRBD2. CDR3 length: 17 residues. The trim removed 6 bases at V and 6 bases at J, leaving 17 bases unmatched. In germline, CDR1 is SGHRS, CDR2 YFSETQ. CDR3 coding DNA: TGCGCCAGCACCCCCGAATGGGTAGCGGGAGATTGGGATACGCAGTATTTT. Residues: CASTPEWVAGDWDTQYF.

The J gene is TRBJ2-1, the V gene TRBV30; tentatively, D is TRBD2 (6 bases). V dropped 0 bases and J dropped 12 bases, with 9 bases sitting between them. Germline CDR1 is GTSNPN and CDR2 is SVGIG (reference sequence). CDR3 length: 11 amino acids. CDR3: CAWSVSGLQFF. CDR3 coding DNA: TGTGCCTGGAGTGTATCGGGACTGCAGTTCTTC.

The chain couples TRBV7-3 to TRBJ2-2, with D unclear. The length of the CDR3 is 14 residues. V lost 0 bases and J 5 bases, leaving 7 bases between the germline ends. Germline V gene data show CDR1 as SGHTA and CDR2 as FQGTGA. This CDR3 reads CASSLTAGTGELFF. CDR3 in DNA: TGTGCCAGCAGCTTAACGGCCGGGACCGGGGAGCTGTTTTTT.

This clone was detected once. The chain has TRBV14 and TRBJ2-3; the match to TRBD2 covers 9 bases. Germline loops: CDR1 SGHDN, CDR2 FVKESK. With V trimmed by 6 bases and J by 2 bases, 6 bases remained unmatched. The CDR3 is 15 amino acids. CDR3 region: CASRPLAGFTDTQYF. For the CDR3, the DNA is TGTGCCAGCAGACCTCTAGCGGGATTCACAGATACGCAGTATTTT. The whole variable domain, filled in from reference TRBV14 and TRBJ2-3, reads EAGVTQFPSHSVIEKGQTVTLRCDPISGHDNLYWYRRVMGKEIKFLLHFVKESKQDESGMPNNRFLAERTGGTYSTLKVQPAELEDSGVYFCASRPLAGFTDTQYFGPGTRLTVL.

The CDR3 coding sequence is TGTGCCAGCTATACAGGGGGGCGAGCCCCTAGCACTGAAGCTTTCTTT. Its translation is CASYTGGRAPSTEAFF. This chain connects TRBV27 to TRBJ1-1; TRBD1 matches at 8 bases. This CDR3 region has 16 residues. The V and J ends lost 8 bases and 4 bases, in that order; junction bases with no gene match: 15. Germline values: CDR1 MNHEY, CDR2 SMNVEV (reference sequence).

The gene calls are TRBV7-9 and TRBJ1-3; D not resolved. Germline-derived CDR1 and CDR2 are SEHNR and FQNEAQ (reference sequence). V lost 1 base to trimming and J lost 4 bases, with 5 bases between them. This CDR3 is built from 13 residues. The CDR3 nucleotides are TGTGCCAGCAGCTTAGTTCCAGGAAACACCATATATTTT. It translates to CASSLVPGNTIYF.

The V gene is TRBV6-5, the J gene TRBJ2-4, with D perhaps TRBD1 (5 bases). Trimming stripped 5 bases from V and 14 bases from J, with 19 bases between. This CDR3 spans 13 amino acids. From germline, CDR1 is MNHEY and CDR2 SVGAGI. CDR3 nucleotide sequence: TGTGCCAGCAGTCACACGACAGAAGGAGTCAAGTACTTC. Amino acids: CASSHTTEGVKYF.

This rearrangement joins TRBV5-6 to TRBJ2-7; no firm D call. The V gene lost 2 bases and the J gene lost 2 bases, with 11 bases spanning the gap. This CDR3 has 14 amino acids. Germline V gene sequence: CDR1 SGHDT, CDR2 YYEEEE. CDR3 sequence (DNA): TGTGCCAGCAGCTTTGGGAACAAACCCTACGAGCAGTACTTC. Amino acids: CASSFGNKPYEQYF.

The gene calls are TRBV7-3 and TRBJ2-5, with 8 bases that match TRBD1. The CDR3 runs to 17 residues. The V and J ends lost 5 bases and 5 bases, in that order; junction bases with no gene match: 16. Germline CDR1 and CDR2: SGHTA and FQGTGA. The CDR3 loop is CASSLRTGTGGRETQYF. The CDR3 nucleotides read TGTGCCAGCAGCCTACGCACCGGGACAGGAGGTCGCGAGACCCAGTACTTC.

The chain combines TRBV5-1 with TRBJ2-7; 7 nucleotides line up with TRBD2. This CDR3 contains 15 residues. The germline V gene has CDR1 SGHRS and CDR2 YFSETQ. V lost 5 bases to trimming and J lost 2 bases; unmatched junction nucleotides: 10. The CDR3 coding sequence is TGCGCCAGCAGGAACGGGGGACTACCTACCTACGAGCAGTACTTC. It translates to CASRNGGLPTYEQYF.

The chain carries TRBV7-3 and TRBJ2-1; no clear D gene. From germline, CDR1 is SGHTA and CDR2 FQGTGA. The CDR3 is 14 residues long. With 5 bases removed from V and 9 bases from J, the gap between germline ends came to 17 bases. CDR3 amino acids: CASSLDPTPVEQFF. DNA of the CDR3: TGTGCCAGCAGCCTCGACCCTACCCCCGTTGAGCAGTTCTTC.

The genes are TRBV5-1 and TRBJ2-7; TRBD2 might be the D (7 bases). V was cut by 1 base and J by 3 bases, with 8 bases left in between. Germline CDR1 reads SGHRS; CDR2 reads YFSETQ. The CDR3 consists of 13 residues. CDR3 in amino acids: CASSLRGGYEQYF. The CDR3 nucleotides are TGCGCCAGCAGCTTGAGGGGGGGCTACGAGCAGTACTTC.